The rows below give T cell receptor beta chains drawn from one sample of a study of blood T cell repertoires in COVID-19. Measured with immunoSEQ multiplex PCR; TCRdb has only the in-frame clones, and not every one. Here the sample spans under 250,000 clones, around three quarters being singletons. Sequenced: peripheral blood. Receptor source: a woman between 65 and 79 years old with acute or convalescent COVID-19. CDR3s include the opening cysteine and the closing phenylalanine or tryptophan. The D gene is left open where the match is weak. Where a row states a size, it is once, few, many or the class of an expanded clone; other rows omit it.

d_gene,v_gene,j_gene,len,abundance,CDR3nt,CDR3aa
.,TRBV19,TRBJ2-7,11,.,TGTGCCAGTAGCTTCTCCTACGAGCAGTACTTC,CASSFSYEQYF
.,TRBV4-3,TRBJ2-7,17,.,TGCGCCAGCAGCCAAGATCGTCAGGGAGCGGGTGGCTACGAGCAGTACTTC,CASSQDRQGAGGYEQYF
.,TRBV24-1,TRBJ1-2,16,.,TGTGCCACCAGTGATTCGCGAGAAGGCGGAATCTATGGCTACACCTTC,CATSDSREGGIYGYTF
TRBD1,TRBV18,TRBJ1-2,17,.,TGTGCCAGCTCACCATCCGGGACAGGGGGGCCTAACTATGGCTACACCTTC,CASSPSGTGGPNYGYTF
.,TRBV12-5,TRBJ2-5,11,.,TGTGCTAGTGGTTTTGAGGAGACCCAGTACTTC,CASGFEETQYF
.,TRBV10-3,TRBJ1-3,15,.,TGTGCCATCAGTGAGCGGGGAACGTCTGGAAACACCATATATTTT,CAISERGTSGNTIYF
.,TRBV5-1,TRBJ1-2,13,.,TGCGCCAGCAGCTTGGGAGACAGCTATGGCTACACCTTC,CASSLGDSYGYTF
.,TRBV15,TRBJ2-5,14,.,TGTGCCACCAGCATAATCGGGGGGCGAGAGACCCAGTACTTC,CATSIIGGRETQYF
.,TRBV18,TRBJ1-3,14,.,TGTGCCAGCTCACCGGTTAGCTCTGGAAACACCATATATTTT,CASSPVSSGNTIYF
TRBD2,TRBV6-5,TRBJ2-3,14,.,TGTGCCAGCAGGCTGACTAGCGGAGCAGATACGCAGTATTTT,CASRLTSGADTQYF
TRBD1,TRBV11-2,TRBJ1-4,15,once,TGTGCCAGCAGCTCGGGACAGGGGATAAATGAAAAACTGTTTTTT,CASSSGQGINEKLFF
.,TRBV2,TRBJ2-1,14,.,TGTGCCAGCAGCGGTCCGACAGCCCTCAATGAGCAGTTCTTC,CASSGPTALNEQFF
.,TRBV18,TRBJ1-3,15,.,TGTGCCAGTCGCCCCGTAATACGCGCGGGAAACACCATATATTTT,CASRPVIRAGNTIYF
.,TRBV19,TRBJ2-5,14,.,TGTGCCAGTAGTAGAAGAGGGCCCCAAGAGACCCAGTACTTC,CASSRRGPQETQYF
TRBD1,TRBV19,TRBJ1-6,18,.,TGTGCCAGTAGTCCCCGACAGGGAAGGCCCTTAAATCTTTCACCCCTCCACTTT,CASSPRQGRPLNLSPLHF
TRBD1,TRBV5-5,TRBJ2-1,15,.,TGTGCCAGCAGCTGGGGGACAGGGTCTAACAATGAGCAGTTCTTC,CASSWGTGSNNEQFF